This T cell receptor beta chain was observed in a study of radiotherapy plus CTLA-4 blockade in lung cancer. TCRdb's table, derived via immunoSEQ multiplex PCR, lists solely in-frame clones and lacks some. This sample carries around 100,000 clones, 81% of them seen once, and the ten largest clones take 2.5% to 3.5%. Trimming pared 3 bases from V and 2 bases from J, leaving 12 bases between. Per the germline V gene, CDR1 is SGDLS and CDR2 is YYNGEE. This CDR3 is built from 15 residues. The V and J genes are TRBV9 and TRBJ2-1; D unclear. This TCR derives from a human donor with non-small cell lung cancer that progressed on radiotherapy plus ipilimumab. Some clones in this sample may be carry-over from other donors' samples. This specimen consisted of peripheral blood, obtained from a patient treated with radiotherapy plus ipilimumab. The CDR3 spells CASSAGRYTYNEQFF. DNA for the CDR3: TGTGCCAGCAGCGCCGGTAGGTACACCTACAATGAGCAGTTCTTC.